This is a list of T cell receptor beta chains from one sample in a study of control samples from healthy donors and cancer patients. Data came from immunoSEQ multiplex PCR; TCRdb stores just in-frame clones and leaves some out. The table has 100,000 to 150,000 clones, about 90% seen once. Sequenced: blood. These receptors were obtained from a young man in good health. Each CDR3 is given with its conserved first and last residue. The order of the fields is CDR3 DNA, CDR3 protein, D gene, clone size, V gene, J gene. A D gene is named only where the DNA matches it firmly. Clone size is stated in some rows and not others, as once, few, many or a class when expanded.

CDR3 DNA: TGCGCCAGCAACCTCACCACAACAGGGGGACCTTACGAGCAGTACTTC; CDR3 protein: CASNLTTTGGPYEQYF; D gene: TRBD1; clone size: .; V gene: TRBV4-1; J gene: TRBJ2-7
CDR3 DNA: TGTGCCAGCAGCCTAACGGCGGGGTCCTACAATGAGCAGTTCTTC; CDR3 protein: CASSLTAGSYNEQFF; D gene: .; clone size: .; V gene: TRBV3-1/TRBV3-2; J gene: TRBJ2-1
CDR3 DNA: TGTGCCAGTTCCTTAAAACGGCGCCTCACTAACTATGGCTACACCTTC; CDR3 protein: CASSLKRRLTNYGYTF; D gene: .; clone size: few; V gene: TRBV19; J gene: TRBJ1-2
CDR3 DNA: TGCGCCAGCAGCCAAACGGGACAGGGGGCATACTATGGCTACACCTTC; CDR3 protein: CASSQTGQGAYYGYTF; D gene: TRBD1; clone size: .; V gene: TRBV5-1; J gene: TRBJ1-2
CDR3 DNA: TGTGCCACCAGTGATTGGAGGACTAGCGGGAGGGGTGATGAGCAGTTCTTC; CDR3 protein: CATSDWRTSGRGDEQFF; D gene: TRBD2; clone size: .; V gene: TRBV24-1; J gene: TRBJ2-1
CDR3 DNA: TGTGCCAGTAATGACAGGGCCAATCAGCCCCAGCATTTT; CDR3 protein: CASNDRANQPQHF; D gene: TRBD1; clone size: once; V gene: TRBV19; J gene: TRBJ1-5
CDR3 DNA: TGCGCCAGCAGCGTGGACAGGGTCCGCGACGAGCAGTACTTC; CDR3 protein: CASSVDRVRDEQYF; D gene: TRBD1; clone size: .; V gene: TRBV5-1; J gene: TRBJ2-7
CDR3 DNA: TGTGCCAGCAGCTTAGATAGCAGCTATGGCTACACCTTC; CDR3 protein: CASSLDSSYGYTF; D gene: .; clone size: .; V gene: TRBV7-9; J gene: TRBJ1-2
CDR3 DNA: TGTGCCACCTCTTCGAGGGATGACACCGGGGAGCTGTTTTTT; CDR3 protein: CATSSRDDTGELFF; D gene: .; clone size: .; V gene: TRBV24-1; J gene: TRBJ2-2
CDR3 DNA: TGTGCCACCAGCGGGTTAGGCGGCAATCAGCCCCAGCATTTT; CDR3 protein: CATSGLGGNQPQHF; D gene: .; clone size: .; V gene: TRBV24-1; J gene: TRBJ1-5
CDR3 DNA: TGCGCCAGCCGGGAGGGGAATCAGCCCCAGCATTTT; CDR3 protein: CASREGNQPQHF; D gene: .; clone size: once; V gene: TRBV5-1; J gene: TRBJ1-5
CDR3 DNA: TGCGCCAGCAGCAAAGGACTAGCGGGAAATAATGAGCAGTTCTTC; CDR3 protein: CASSKGLAGNNEQFF; D gene: TRBD2; clone size: .; V gene: TRBV5-1; J gene: TRBJ2-1
CDR3 DNA: TGTGCCAGCAGTTCCCGGACTAGGAGCCTCACAGATACGCAGTATTTT; CDR3 protein: CASSSRTRSLTDTQYF; D gene: TRBD2; clone size: .; V gene: TRBV27; J gene: TRBJ2-3
CDR3 DNA: TGTGCCAGTGAAACGGACAGGGGCGCCGGGGAGCTGTTTTTT; CDR3 protein: CASETDRGAGELFF; D gene: TRBD1; clone size: .; V gene: TRBV6-5; J gene: TRBJ2-2
CDR3 DNA: TGCGCCAGCAGCCCGGGACAGCCTGAAAAACTGTTTTTT; CDR3 protein: CASSPGQPEKLFF; D gene: TRBD1; clone size: .; V gene: TRBV4-1; J gene: TRBJ1-4
CDR3 DNA: TGTGCCAGCACCCTACAGGGGGCCAGAGGCTACACCTTC; CDR3 protein: CASTLQGARGYTF; D gene: TRBD1; clone size: .; V gene: TRBV12-3/TRBV12-4; J gene: TRBJ1-2
CDR3 DNA: TGTGCCACCAGTGACCCCCGGACGGGAAAGGCCTACGAGCAGTACTTC; CDR3 protein: CATSDPRTGKAYEQYF; D gene: .; clone size: .; V gene: TRBV24-1; J gene: TRBJ2-7
CDR3 DNA: TGTGCCAGTAGCCAACCAGGGAGGGGGGCCAAAAACATTCAGTACTTC; CDR3 protein: CASSQPGRGAKNIQYF; D gene: .; clone size: .; V gene: TRBV19; J gene: TRBJ2-4
CDR3 DNA: TGTGCCTGGAGTGTAGGGGGGTCAAACTATGGCTACACCTTC; CDR3 protein: CAWSVGGSNYGYTF; D gene: .; clone size: .; V gene: TRBV30; J gene: TRBJ1-2
CDR3 DNA: TGCGCCAGCAGCTTGGATCTAGCGGGAACGAATGAGCAGTTCTTC; CDR3 protein: CASSLDLAGTNEQFF; D gene: TRBD2; clone size: .; V gene: TRBV5-1; J gene: TRBJ2-1
CDR3 DNA: TGTGCCAGCAGGCGACTCCTCGCAGGGTTCCGCGGTAATGAGCAGTTCTTC; CDR3 protein: CASRRLLAGFRGNEQFF; D gene: .; clone size: .; V gene: TRBV28; J gene: TRBJ2-1
CDR3 DNA: TGTGCCAGCAGCTCCACGATCGGGACAGGGGGCCGCGAGCAGTACTTC; CDR3 protein: CASSSTIGTGGREQYF; D gene: TRBD1; clone size: .; V gene: TRBV5-4; J gene: TRBJ2-7
CDR3 DNA: TGTGCCAGCAGGTCGGGAGGGACAACTAATGAAAAACTGTTTTTT; CDR3 protein: CASRSGGTTNEKLFF; D gene: .; clone size: .; V gene: TRBV6-5; J gene: TRBJ1-4
CDR3 DNA: TGTGCCAGCAGCCGGACAAGGAGCAATCAGCCCCAGCATTTT; CDR3 protein: CASSRTRSNQPQHF; D gene: .; clone size: .; V gene: TRBV28; J gene: TRBJ1-5
CDR3 DNA: TGTGCCAGCAGCTTACCGGGACAGGGGCTCTACGAGCAGTACTTC; CDR3 protein: CASSLPGQGLYEQYF; D gene: TRBD1; clone size: once; V gene: TRBV7-2; J gene: TRBJ2-7
CDR3 DNA: TGTGCCAGTAGTATAGATGGGGGCACTGAAGCTTTCTTT; CDR3 protein: CASSIDGGTEAFF; D gene: .; clone size: .; V gene: TRBV19; J gene: TRBJ1-1
CDR3 DNA: TGTGCCAGCAGCTTAGGGGACAGGGGGAGGAACACTGAAGCTTTCTTT; CDR3 protein: CASSLGDRGRNTEAFF; D gene: TRBD1; clone size: .; V gene: TRBV7-8; J gene: TRBJ1-1
CDR3 DNA: TGTGCCAGCAGCTTGGGGCCCTCAGACCCCTACGAGCAGTACTTC; CDR3 protein: CASSLGPSDPYEQYF; D gene: .; clone size: .; V gene: TRBV5-6; J gene: TRBJ2-7
CDR3 DNA: TGTGCCATCAGTGAGAGGCAGGGGGGCACCGGGGAGCTGTTTTTT; CDR3 protein: CAISERQGGTGELFF; D gene: .; clone size: once; V gene: TRBV10-3; J gene: TRBJ2-2
CDR3 DNA: TGTGCCAGCAGCGCGGACAGGGGGACCTACAATGAGCAGTTCTTC; CDR3 protein: CASSADRGTYNEQFF; D gene: TRBD1; clone size: once; V gene: TRBV7-3; J gene: TRBJ2-1
CDR3 DNA: TGTGCCAGCTCACCACCGGTCACCAGCTACGTTGAAGCTTTCTTT; CDR3 protein: CASSPPVTSYVEAFF; D gene: .; clone size: .; V gene: TRBV18; J gene: TRBJ1-1
CDR3 DNA: TGTGCCAGCTCACCCCAGCTGGATGAAAAACTGTTTTTT; CDR3 protein: CASSPQLDEKLFF; D gene: .; clone size: .; V gene: TRBV18; J gene: TRBJ1-4
CDR3 DNA: TGTGCCAGCAGCGTATCGACTAGCGGGAGGGTCCCGAACACCGGGGAGCTGTTTTTT; CDR3 protein: CASSVSTSGRVPNTGELFF; D gene: TRBD2; clone size: .; V gene: TRBV9; J gene: TRBJ2-2
CDR3 DNA: TGTGCCAGCAGCTTATTAGCTGATACGCAGTATTTT; CDR3 protein: CASSLLADTQYF; D gene: .; clone size: .; V gene: TRBV7-9; J gene: TRBJ2-3
CDR3 DNA: TGTGCCAGCATTCAGACCGTTGTGGGATCAAGGGAGACCCAGTACTTC; CDR3 protein: CASIQTVVGSRETQYF; D gene: .; clone size: .; V gene: TRBV27; J gene: TRBJ2-5
CDR3 DNA: TGTGCCACGATGAACACTGAAGCTTTCTTT; CDR3 protein: CATMNTEAFF; D gene: .; clone size: .; V gene: TRBV6-5; J gene: TRBJ1-1
CDR3 DNA: TGTGCCAGCAGTCTGACGGACTCCAATGAGCAGTTCTTC; CDR3 protein: CASSLTDSNEQFF; D gene: .; clone size: .; V gene: TRBV12-3/TRBV12-4; J gene: TRBJ2-1
CDR3 DNA: TGCGCCAGCAGCCCCCTAGGGGGGAGCACAGATACGCAGTATTTT; CDR3 protein: CASSPLGGSTDTQYF; D gene: .; clone size: .; V gene: TRBV4-1; J gene: TRBJ2-3
CDR3 DNA: TGTGCCAGCAGCTTATACGGAGGGAACACTGAAGCTTTCTTT; CDR3 protein: CASSLYGGNTEAFF; D gene: .; clone size: .; V gene: TRBV7-9; J gene: TRBJ1-1
CDR3 DNA: TGTGCCAGCAGTTTGGGGACAGGGTTTTCCTACGAGCAGTACTTC; CDR3 protein: CASSLGTGFSYEQYF; D gene: TRBD1; clone size: .; V gene: TRBV6-5; J gene: TRBJ2-7
CDR3 DNA: TGTGCCAGCAGTTTGGCACAGGGGGCGTGGAATGAGCAGTTCTTC; CDR3 protein: CASSLAQGAWNEQFF; D gene: TRBD1; clone size: .; V gene: TRBV27; J gene: TRBJ2-1
CDR3 DNA: TGTGCCAGCAGCTTAATAGATACACCTGATAATGAGCAGTTCTTC; CDR3 protein: CASSLIDTPDNEQFF; D gene: .; clone size: few; V gene: TRBV5-6; J gene: TRBJ2-1
CDR3 DNA: TGCGCCAGCAGCCGGACCGGGACAGCGAATGAAAAACTGTTTTTT; CDR3 protein: CASSRTGTANEKLFF; D gene: TRBD1; clone size: .; V gene: TRBV5-1; J gene: TRBJ1-4
CDR3 DNA: TGTGCCAGCAGTGAAGAACTAGGGCCCCAGCATTTT; CDR3 protein: CASSEELGPQHF; D gene: .; clone size: .; V gene: TRBV2; J gene: TRBJ1-5
CDR3 DNA: TGCGCCAGCAGCTCCCCTAGACTAGCGGGGACCGGGGAGCTGTTTTTT; CDR3 protein: CASSSPRLAGTGELFF; D gene: TRBD2; clone size: .; V gene: TRBV4-1; J gene: TRBJ2-2
CDR3 DNA: TGTGCCAGCAGCTTCCAGGGGACTAACTATGGCTACACCTTC; CDR3 protein: CASSFQGTNYGYTF; D gene: .; clone size: .; V gene: TRBV5-8; J gene: TRBJ1-2
CDR3 DNA: TGCGCCAGCAGCAGGGAAAGAGGGGACATTCAGTACTTC; CDR3 protein: CASSRERGDIQYF; D gene: .; clone size: .; V gene: TRBV5-1; J gene: TRBJ2-4
CDR3 DNA: TGTGCCAGCATAGAAGGTCAGAGGACTGAAGCTTTCTTT; CDR3 protein: CASIEGQRTEAFF; D gene: .; clone size: .; V gene: TRBV28; J gene: TRBJ1-1
CDR3 DNA: TGCGCCAGCAGAGCAGAAAAAGGACAGTTCTTCACCTACAATGAGCAGTTCTTC; CDR3 protein: CASRAEKGQFFTYNEQFF; D gene: .; clone size: few; V gene: TRBV10-2; J gene: TRBJ2-1
CDR3 DNA: TGCGCCAGCAGTTTGGGGAATCAGCCCCAGCATTTT; CDR3 protein: CASSLGNQPQHF; D gene: .; clone size: once; V gene: TRBV10-2; J gene: TRBJ1-5
CDR3 DNA: TGTGCCAGCAGCTCGCGGGGCTATCGAGAGACCCAGTACTTC; CDR3 protein: CASSSRGYRETQYF; D gene: .; clone size: .; V gene: TRBV5-4; J gene: TRBJ2-5
CDR3 DNA: TGTGCCAGCAGTCCCCGCCGTGGTTTGAGTAATTCACCCCTCCACTTT; CDR3 protein: CASSPRRGLSNSPLHF; D gene: .; clone size: .; V gene: TRBV28; J gene: TRBJ1-6
CDR3 DNA: TGCGCCAGCAGCCACGGGACAGGGGGCAATTCACCCCTCCACTTT; CDR3 protein: CASSHGTGGNSPLHF; D gene: TRBD1; clone size: .; V gene: TRBV4-3; J gene: TRBJ1-6
CDR3 DNA: TGTGCCAGCAGTTCTCCGGACTTGGGGGCCTACGAGCAGTACTTC; CDR3 protein: CASSSPDLGAYEQYF; D gene: .; clone size: .; V gene: TRBV27; J gene: TRBJ2-7
CDR3 DNA: TGTGCCACCAGTGATTCTCCCCAGAATGAGCAGTTCTTC; CDR3 protein: CATSDSPQNEQFF; D gene: .; clone size: .; V gene: TRBV24-1; J gene: TRBJ2-1
CDR3 DNA: TGTGCCAGCAGCGGACCGGCAGTGAACACTGAAGCTTTCTTT; CDR3 protein: CASSGPAVNTEAFF; D gene: .; clone size: once; V gene: TRBV9; J gene: TRBJ1-1
CDR3 DNA: TGTGCCAGCAGCGGGGACACTGAAGCTTTCTTT; CDR3 protein: CASSGDTEAFF; D gene: .; clone size: .; V gene: TRBV9; J gene: TRBJ1-1